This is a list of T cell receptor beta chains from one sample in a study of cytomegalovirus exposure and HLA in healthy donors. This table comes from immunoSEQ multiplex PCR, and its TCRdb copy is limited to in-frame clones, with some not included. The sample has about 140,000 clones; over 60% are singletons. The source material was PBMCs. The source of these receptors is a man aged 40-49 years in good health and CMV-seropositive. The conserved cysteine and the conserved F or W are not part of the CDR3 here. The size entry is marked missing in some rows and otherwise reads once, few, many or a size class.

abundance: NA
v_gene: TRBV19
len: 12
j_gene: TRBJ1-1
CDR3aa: ASSIYRVGTEAF

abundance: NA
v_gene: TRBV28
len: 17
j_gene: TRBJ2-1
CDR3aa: ASSFWGGSGRAGATEQF

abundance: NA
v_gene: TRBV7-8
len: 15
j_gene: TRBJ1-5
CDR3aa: ASSLSAGRRSNQPQH

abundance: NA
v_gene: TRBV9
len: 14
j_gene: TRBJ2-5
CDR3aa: ASSVRGGRARETQY

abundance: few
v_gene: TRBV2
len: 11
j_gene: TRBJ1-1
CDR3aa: ASRDRRDTEAF

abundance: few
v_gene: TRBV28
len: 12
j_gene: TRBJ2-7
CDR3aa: ASSQTGSAYEQY

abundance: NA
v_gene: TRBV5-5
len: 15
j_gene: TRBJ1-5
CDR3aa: ASSLRVTTGSNQPQH

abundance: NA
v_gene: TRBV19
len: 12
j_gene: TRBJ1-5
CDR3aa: ASSIEQGNQPQH

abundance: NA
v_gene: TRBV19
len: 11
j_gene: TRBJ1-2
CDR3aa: ASRATGWYGYT

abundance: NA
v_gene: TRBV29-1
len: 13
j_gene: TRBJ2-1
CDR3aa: SVVKGPSSYNEQF

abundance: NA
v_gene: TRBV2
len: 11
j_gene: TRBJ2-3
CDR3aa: ASSEGGEDTQY

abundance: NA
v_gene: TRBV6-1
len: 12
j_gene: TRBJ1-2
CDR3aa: ASTGRRETWGYT

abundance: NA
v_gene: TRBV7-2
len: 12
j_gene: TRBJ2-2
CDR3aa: ASSFSPNTGELF

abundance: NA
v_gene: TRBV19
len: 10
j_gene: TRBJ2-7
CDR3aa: ASSPGTYEQY

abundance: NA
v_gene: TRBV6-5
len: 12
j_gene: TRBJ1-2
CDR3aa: ASSTWDTRYGYT

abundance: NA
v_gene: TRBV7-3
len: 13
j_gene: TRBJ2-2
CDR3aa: ASSLSGGDTGELF

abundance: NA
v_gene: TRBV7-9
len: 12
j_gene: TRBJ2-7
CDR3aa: ASSTTGGGYEQY

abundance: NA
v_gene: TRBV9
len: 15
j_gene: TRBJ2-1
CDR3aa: ASSFRQIGGSYNEQF

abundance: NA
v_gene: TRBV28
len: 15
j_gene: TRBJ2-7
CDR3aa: ASSTSSDKPVAYEQY

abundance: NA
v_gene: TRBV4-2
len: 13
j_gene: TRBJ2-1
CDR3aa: ASSIDRGRVNEQF

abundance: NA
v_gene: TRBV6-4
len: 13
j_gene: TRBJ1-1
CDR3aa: ASSDSGWGDTEAF

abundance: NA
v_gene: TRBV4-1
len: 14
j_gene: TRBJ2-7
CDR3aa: ASSQDLAGGPYEQY

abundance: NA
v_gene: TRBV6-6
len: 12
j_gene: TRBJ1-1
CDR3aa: ATRTGNKLSEAF

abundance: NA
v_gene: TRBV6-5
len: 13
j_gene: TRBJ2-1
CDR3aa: ASSGRDRGLSGQF

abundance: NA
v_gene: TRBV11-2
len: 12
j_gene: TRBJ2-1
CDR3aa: ASSSMDLVAGGF

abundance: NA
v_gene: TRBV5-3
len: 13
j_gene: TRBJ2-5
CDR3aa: ARIREGAPQETQY

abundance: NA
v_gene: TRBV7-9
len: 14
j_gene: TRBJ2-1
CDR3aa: ASSLEPAGDYNEQF

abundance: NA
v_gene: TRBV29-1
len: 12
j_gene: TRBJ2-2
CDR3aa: SVPSGSWAGELF

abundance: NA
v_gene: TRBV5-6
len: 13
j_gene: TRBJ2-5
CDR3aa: ASSSPGTYQETQY

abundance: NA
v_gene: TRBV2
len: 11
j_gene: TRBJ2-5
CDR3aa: AGRSPGKATQY

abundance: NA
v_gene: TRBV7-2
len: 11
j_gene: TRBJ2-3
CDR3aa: ASSSNVADTQY

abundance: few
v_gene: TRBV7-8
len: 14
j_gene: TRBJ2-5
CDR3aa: ASSLALTTSAETQY

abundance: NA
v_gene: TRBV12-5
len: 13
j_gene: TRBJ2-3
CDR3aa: ASGLGDYHTDTQY

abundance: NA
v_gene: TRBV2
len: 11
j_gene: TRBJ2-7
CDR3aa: ASTTRRGYEQY

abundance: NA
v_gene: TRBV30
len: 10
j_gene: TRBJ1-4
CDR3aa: AWSVSGEKLF

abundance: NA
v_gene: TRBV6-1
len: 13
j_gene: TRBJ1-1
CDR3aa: ASSQGWDTNTEAF

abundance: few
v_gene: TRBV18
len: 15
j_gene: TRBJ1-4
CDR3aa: ASSPGLTASTNEKLF

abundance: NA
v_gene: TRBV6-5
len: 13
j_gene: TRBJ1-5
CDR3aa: ASSLTIGGNQPQH

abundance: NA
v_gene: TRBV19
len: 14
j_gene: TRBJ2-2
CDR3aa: ASSITGGRVTGELF

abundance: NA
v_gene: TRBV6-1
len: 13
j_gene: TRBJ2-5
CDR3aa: ASRREGASGETQY

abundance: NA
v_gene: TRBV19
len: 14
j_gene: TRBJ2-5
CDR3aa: ASSILTGGAGVTQY